The TCR beta chain under discussion was sequenced for a study of blood T cells in healthy people across ages. Germline CDR1 is MNHNS and CDR2 is SASEGT. Trimming took 7 bases from V and 9 from J; bases not matched to a gene: 15. This CDR3 is built from 16 residues. In this sample, this clonotype turned up once. The antigen is not known. Study-level results: Getting older went along with TCR beta diversity per million T cells dropping roughly linearly. When set beside aged donors, long-lived donors presented more naive CD4+ cells and higher diversity. Unsorted PBMC input precluded a conclusive naive versus antigen-experienced comparison. Expanded clonotype shifts may have been confounded, as the donors had an unknown CMV status.

Alongside a J-beta primer mix, a sample-barcoded 5' primer served in a second PCR lasting roughly 6 to 11 cycles. TCRdb redid the calling of the 5' RACE reads with MiXCR, one entry per CDR3 protein. The repertoire has about 1.6 million distinct CDR3 sequences, about 31% of them found once; the top ten carry around 11%. The V gene is TRBV6-1, the J gene TRBJ2-1; 10 positions match TRBD2. This TCR came from a woman in her twenties or thirties in good health. The material sequenced was blood. The CDR3: CASTPTLLSGRGEQFF. The CDR3 nucleotides read TGTGCCAGCACCCCAACGCTTCTCAGCGGGAGGGGTGAGCAGTTCTTC.